The following is a T cell receptor (beta chain) sequence with its context. Its antigen is unidentified. Deletions cut 4 bases from V and 5 bases from J, with 32 bases between. Germline lookup yields CDR1 DFQATT and CDR2 SNEGSKA (reference sequence). CDR3 size: 19 residues. TCRdb ran MiXCR on the reads and lists one entry per CDR3 protein. The sample lists fewer than 1,000,000 distinct CDR3 sequences, around 30% seen once, with over 11% in the top ten. The source of the sample is a study of T cell repertoires in cytomegalovirus infection. The wider study: Both recently identified HLA-C-restricted and well-studied HLA-B-restricted CMV epitopes were used in the study. Indications of both CMV infection and matching HLA type were provided by public TCR beta signatures.

General study findings and limits: Public TCR beta family frequency separated CMV-and-HLA carriers, including in an independent cohort. Predominance within the ex vivo response was attributable to HLA-C-restricted CMV-specific TCR beta clonotypes.

The receptor's source is a human donor in good health (CMV status not recorded). Some clones in this sample may be carry-over from other donors' samples. The sample here was cultured CD8+ T cells from PBMCs, taken from culture after CMV antigen stimulation. V and J are TRBV20-1 and TRBJ2-5, with D tentatively TRBD1 (6 bases). This CDR3 is CSATLTGLSPEEDLETQYF. CDR3 sequence (DNA): TGCAGTGCTACCCTAACAGGGCTATCTCCCGAGGAAGATCTTGAGACCCAGTACTTC.